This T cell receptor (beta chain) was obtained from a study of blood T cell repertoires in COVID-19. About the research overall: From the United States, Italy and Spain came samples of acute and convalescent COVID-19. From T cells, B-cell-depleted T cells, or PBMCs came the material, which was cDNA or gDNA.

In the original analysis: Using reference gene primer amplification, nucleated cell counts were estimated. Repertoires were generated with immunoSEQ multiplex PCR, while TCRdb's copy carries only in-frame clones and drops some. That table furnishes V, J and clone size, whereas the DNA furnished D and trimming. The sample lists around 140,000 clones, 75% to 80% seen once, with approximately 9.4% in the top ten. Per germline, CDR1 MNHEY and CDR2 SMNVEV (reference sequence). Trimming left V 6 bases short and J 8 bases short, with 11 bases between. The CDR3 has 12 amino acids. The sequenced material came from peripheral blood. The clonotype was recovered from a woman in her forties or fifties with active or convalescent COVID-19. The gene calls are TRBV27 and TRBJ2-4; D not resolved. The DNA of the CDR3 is TGTGCCAGCAGCCCAAATCCCCACATTCAGTACTTC. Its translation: CASSPNPHIQYF.